The present TCR beta chain was sequenced within a study of CD8+ T cells in alopecia areata. Study outcomes and limitations: Mice showed clearer TCR sharing than patients did, a gap that was possibly HLA-related.

Of note for this clone: Its antigen is undetermined.

cDNA serving as the sequencing template came from extracted, reverse transcribed RNA. The method was immunoSEQ multiplex PCR; TCRdb's version includes in-frame clones alone and lacks a portion of them. Of about 200,000 clones in the sample, 55% to 70% were seen once. Treatment: oral pan-JAK inhibitor, 5-10 mg twice daily. The material sequenced was CD4+ T cells sorted from blood, taken at week 24, from a patient treated with tofacitinib. This receptor was obtained from a human donor with alopecia areata.

In nucleotides, the CDR3 is TGTGCCAGCAGGGGAAGGGGTCTGGACTACAATGAGCAGTTCTTC. Translating it yields CASRGRGLDYNEQFF. The gene calls are TRBV6-5 and TRBJ2-1; D possibly corresponds to TRBD1 (5 bases). The CDR3 loop spans 15 amino acids. V lost 6 bases to trimming and J lost 3 bases, with 15 bases between them. CDR1 and CDR2 (germline): MNHEY, SVGAGI.